The 28 T cell receptor beta chains given below trace back to one sample, sequenced in a study of human T cells and chemical hapten exposure. It was from unfractionated whole blood that total RNA was extracted. The study's library attached unique molecular identifiers to single cDNA molecules. TCRdb re-called the reads through MiXCR, storing one row per CDR3 protein. The table includes around 120,000 distinct CDR3 sequences, roughly 8.5% detected once. Source material: whole blood. The receptors stem from a human donor in good health. Some clones in this sample may be carry-over from other donors' samples.

This clonotype came up many times. V usage is TRBV6-5 and J usage is TRBJ1-1, with D perhaps TRBD1 (5 bases). This CDR3 contains 13 residues. The V end lost 5 bases, the J end lost 1 base, and 8 bases lay between the germline ends. Germline-derived CDR1 and CDR2 are MNHEY and SVGAGI. The CDR3, as DNA: TGTGCCAGCAGTGGGGGGGGGAACACTGAAGCTTTCTTT. This encodes CASSGGGNTEAFF.

The table lists this clonotype with a few counts. The DNA of the CDR3 is TGTGCCAGCAGCTTGTATGGACTCCGGAGGGACTACGAGCAGTACTTC. Its protein is CASSLYGLRRDYEQYF. The genes are TRBV5-4 and TRBJ2-7; possibly TRBD2 for D (6 bases). This CDR3 has 16 residues. The ends were cut back, 1 base at V and 3 bases at J, with 17 bases in the middle. Germline loops: CDR1 SGHNT, CDR2 YYREEE (reference sequence).

This clonotype was observed at least ten times. The rearrangement links TRBV2 to TRBJ1-6; a weak D match, TRBD1 (5 bases). CDR3 size: 15 residues. The germline V and J ends were trimmed by 7 bases and 4 bases, with 14 bases remaining between them. CDR1 and CDR2 from the germline V gene are SNHLY and FYNNEI. The chain's CDR3 is CASMSATAYNSPLHF. CDR3 nucleotide sequence: TGTGCCAGCATGTCGGCGACAGCTTATAATTCACCCCTCCACTTT.

This clonotype was seen only a few times. V usage is TRBV30 and J usage is TRBJ2-2; 12 bases align to TRBD2. Trimming cost V 4 bases and J 7 bases; bases outside gene matches: 7. Looked up from germline, CDR1 is GTSNPN and CDR2 is SVGIG (reference sequence). The CDR3 contains 15 residues. For the CDR3, the DNA is TGTGCCTGGACTAGCGGGAGGGCCTACGGCGGGGAGCTGTTTTTT. This sequence encodes CAWTSGRAYGGELFF. Full variable domain (rest looked up from reference TRBV30 and TRBJ2-2): SQTIHQWPATLVQPVGSPLSLECTVEGTSNPNLYWYRQAAGRGLQLLFYSVGIGQISSEVPQNLSASRPQDRQFILSSKKLLLSDSGFYLCAWTSGRAYGGELFFGEGSRLTVL.

The chain recombines TRBV12-3 or TRBV12-4 with TRBJ2-1; D is unresolved. V was clipped by 2 bases and J by 2 bases, with 10 bases between them. The CDR3 sequence is 15 residues long. The CDR3 loop reads CASSLWAETYNEQFF. The CDR3 nucleotides are TGTGCCAGCAGTTTATGGGCGGAGACCTACAATGAGCAGTTCTTC.

V usage is TRBV27 and J usage is TRBJ1-1; possibly TRBD1 for D (5 bases). The germline V gene has CDR1 MNHEY and CDR2 SMNVEV (reference sequence). V lost 5 bases and J lost 8, with 18 bases in between. CDR3 size: 14 residues. The CDR3 protein is CASSPFGTPGEAFF. DNA of the CDR3: TGTGCCAGCAGTCCGTTCGGGACCCCGGGGGAAGCTTTCTTT.

The table lists this clonotype with a few counts. The chain carries TRBV6-4 and TRBJ2-1; 13 nucleotides agree with TRBD2. The CDR3 is 17 residues long. Losses at the gene ends were 2 bases for V and 10 bases for J; bases not matched to a gene: 11. CDR1 and CDR2 from the germline V gene are MRHNA and SNTAGT. CDR3: CASSDIGLAGVGQEQFF. CDR3 sequence (DNA): TGTGCCAGCAGTGACATAGGACTAGCGGGAGTGGGACAAGAGCAGTTCTTC.

The gene calls are TRBV28 and TRBJ2-7; 8 bases are a match to TRBD2. Losses at the gene ends were 8 bases for V and 6 bases for J; bases not matched to a gene: 9. Germline CDR1 MDHEN, CDR2 SYDVKM. The CDR3 sequence is 13 residues long. CDR3 protein: CASYERGLGEQYF. For the CDR3, the DNA is TGTGCCAGCTACGAGCGGGGGCTGGGCGAGCAGTACTTC. The complete variable domain, with remaining parts taken from reference TRBV28 and TRBJ2-7, reads DVKVTQSSRYLVKRTGEKVFLECVQDMDHENMFWYRQDPGLGLRLIYFSYDVKMKEKGDIPEGYSVSREKKERFSLILESASTNQTSMYLCASYERGLGEQYFGPGTRLTVT.

This clonotype has just a few counts. This rearrangement joins TRBV6-1 to TRBJ2-5; 10 bases line up with TRBD2. Trimming at V came to 2 bases and at J to 0 bases, leaving 0 bases not matched to a gene. The CDR3 is made up of 15 amino acids. CDR1 MNHNS and CDR2 SASEGT come from the germline V gene. DNA of the CDR3: TGTGCCAGCAGTGAACTAGCGGGAGACCAAGAGACCCAGTACTTC. Protein: CASSELAGDQETQYF.

This clonotype was observed a few times. As DNA, the CDR3 is TGCAGCGTTGAAGTCGGCCCGTTATACGAGCAGTACTTC. It encodes CSVEVGPLYEQYF. V and J are TRBV29-1 and TRBJ2-7; D is unresolved. CDR3 size: 13 residues. With 1 base removed from V and 4 bases from J, the gap between germline ends came to 11 bases. Germline V lookup: CDR1 SQVTM, CDR2 ANQGSEA.

J is TRBJ2-2 and V is TRBV5-1, with a possible D match to TRBD2 (6 bases). Germline assignment: CDR1 SGHRS and CDR2 YFSETQ. The CDR3 has 15 residues. The V and J ends lost 1 base and 6 bases respectively, with 13 bases between them. The CDR3 nucleotides are TGCGCCAGCAGCTTGAACACGGGAGTACCCGGGGAGCTGTTTTTT. Translated, it gives CASSLNTGVPGELFF.

The chain links TRBV7-6 to TRBJ1-1; tentative D call: TRBD1 (5 bases). The CDR3 totals 14 residues. V was cut by 4 bases and J by 1 base, with 10 bases left in between. Germline V CDR1 and CDR2: SGHVS, FNYEAQ. The CDR3 DNA is TGTGCCAGCAGCTCCCCGGACAAGAACACTGAAGCTTTCTTT. The encoded protein is CASSSPDKNTEAFF.

The rearrangement links TRBV29-1 to TRBJ2-3, with TRBD2 matching 8 bases. The trim removed 5 bases at V and 0 bases at J, leaving 4 bases unmatched. The CDR3 loop spans 14 amino acids. Germline V CDR1 and CDR2: SQVTM, ANQGSEA. The CDR3 reads CSVRSSGSTDTQYF. In DNA form, the CDR3 reads TGCAGCGTTAGGTCTAGCGGGAGCACAGATACGCAGTATTTT.

The CDR3 region has the DNA TGTGCCACCAGCAGAAGGACAGGGGAGGTAGTATCCCTCCACTTT. Translation gives CATSRRTGEVVSLHF. The J gene is TRBJ1-6, the V gene TRBV15, with 9 bases matching TRBD1. V was clipped by 2 bases and J by 14 bases; unmatched bases: 10. The CDR3 is 15 residues long. Germline V gene lookup returns CDR1 LNHNV and CDR2 YYDKDF (reference sequence).

The table lists this clonotype with many counts. The chain joins TRBV6-5 to TRBJ1-5; perhaps TRBD1 as D (6 bases). Between the trimmed V and J ends, which lost 6 bases and 5 bases, there was a span of 17 bases. This CDR3 has 15 residues. The germline CDR1 and CDR2 sequences are MNHEY and SVGAGI. The CDR3 protein is CASSPDRRGYQPQHF. The CDR3 DNA sequence: TGTGCCAGCAGCCCCGACAGGAGAGGGTATCAGCCCCAGCATTTT.

The V call is TRBV12-3 or TRBV12-4, the J call TRBJ2-6; the D gene is possibly TRBD1 (6 bases). The CDR3 length is 19 residues. The V end was cut by 1 base, the J end by 0 bases, with 16 bases between. The CDR3 sequence: CASSLDRDPQGSGANVLTF. The CDR3 DNA reads as TGTGCCAGCAGTTTAGACAGGGACCCTCAAGGCTCTGGGGCCAACGTCCTGACTTTC.

This clonotype was detected only a few times. J is TRBJ1-1 and V is TRBV20-1; D uncertain. The germline gives CDR1 DFQATT, CDR2 SNEGSKA (reference sequence). This CDR3 is 12 amino acids long. V was cut by 1 base and J by 3 bases, with 6 bases left in between. Here the CDR3 reads CSARVDYTEAFF. The DNA for the CDR3 is TGCAGTGCTAGAGTAGATTACACTGAAGCTTTCTTT.

The chain uses TRBV7-3 and TRBJ1-6; D ambiguous. V was cut by 4 bases and J by 10 bases, with 11 bases left in between. Germline assignment: CDR1 SGHTA and CDR2 FQGTGA. The CDR3 spans 13 residues. The CDR3 here is CASSSAPESPLHF. The CDR3 nucleotides read TGTGCCAGCAGCTCGGCCCCGGAATCACCCCTCCACTTT.

A few counts support this clonotype. This chain joins TRBV12-3 or TRBV12-4 and TRBJ2-1; the match to TRBD2 covers 7 bases. Trimming at V came to 3 bases and at J to 3 bases, leaving 8 bases not matched to a gene. The CDR3 sequence is 16 residues long. The CDR3 DNA follows: TGTGCCAGCAGTTTGGGTGGGAGGGCCAGCTACAATGAGCAGTTCTTC. Protein sequence: CASSLGGRASYNEQFF.

This clonotype was detected a few times. The chain carries TRBV6-4 and TRBJ2-6; D is perhaps TRBD1 or TRBD2 (6 bases each). The V and J ends lost 8 bases and 3 bases respectively, with 17 bases between them. The CDR3 is 16 residues long. Germline values: CDR1 MRHNA, CDR2 SNTAGT. The CDR3 here is CASSPLGGFGANVLTF. The CDR3 nucleotides are TGTGCCAGCTCACCCCTCGGGGGCTTTGGGGCCAACGTCCTGACTTTC.

V gene TRBV27 combines with J gene TRBJ2-1; 10 positions agree with TRBD1. CDR1 is MNHEY, CDR2 SMNVEV, per germline (reference sequence). The V and J ends lost 5 bases and 8 bases, in that order; junction bases with no gene match: 15. This CDR3 has 17 residues. The CDR3 loop is CASSPGTGEVSFDEQFF. Here the CDR3 DNA reads TGTGCCAGCAGTCCAGGGACAGGGGAAGTAAGTTTCGATGAGCAGTTCTTC.

V and J are TRBV7-9 and TRBJ2-5; D could derive from TRBD1 or TRBD2 (5 bases each). V was shortened by 4 bases and J by 2 bases, with 14 bases between the two germline ends. This CDR3 is built from 15 residues. Germline CDR1 and CDR2: SEHNR and FQNEAQ (reference sequence). CDR3 region: CASSSQGSGQETQYF. In DNA, the CDR3 is TGTGCCAGCAGCTCCCAGGGCTCGGGGCAAGAGACCCAGTACTTC. Together with reference TRBV7-9 and TRBJ2-5, the CDR3 gives the full variable domain: DTGVSQNPRHKITKRGQNVTFRCDPISEHNRLYWYRQTLGQGPEFLTYFQNEAQLEKSRLLSDRFSAERPKGSFSTLEIQRTEQGDSAMYLCASSSQGSGQETQYFGPGTRLLVL.

This clonotype was counted only a few times. The rearrangement links TRBV4-3 to TRBJ1-2; TRBD1 is a possible D gene (6 bases). CDR1 is LGHNA and CDR2 is YSLEER in the germline V gene. V was pared by 0 bases and J by 2 bases, with 10 bases between. This CDR3 comprises 15 residues. CDR3 nucleotides: TGCGCCAGCAGCCAAGAAGCAGGGGCAAACTATGGCTACACCTTC. Its protein product is CASSQEAGANYGYTF.

This clonotype was counted many times. The chain is built from TRBV3-1 and TRBJ2-5, with 14 bases fitting TRBD2. V trimming: 4 bases; J trimming: 1 base; junction bases outside the gene matches: 26. Germline lookup yields CDR1 LGHDT and CDR2 YNNKEL (reference sequence). The CDR3 extends over 24 amino acids. DNA of the CDR3: TGTGCCAGCAGCCTAATTAGCCAATTCAGTAGGGGACTAGCGGGAGATGGGGGCCAAGAGACCCAGTACTTC. Protein sequence: CASSLISQFSRGLAGDGGQETQYF.

This clonotype came up a few times. This chain connects TRBV14 to TRBJ2-1, with unresolved D. The germline V gene encodes CDR1 SGHDN and CDR2 FVKESK. The CDR3 sequence is 13 residues long. Between the trimmed V and J ends, which lost 1 base and 9 bases, there was a span of 10 bases. The CDR3 spells CASSQGIGREQFF. The CDR3 nucleotides are TGTGCCAGCAGCCAAGGTATAGGTCGTGAGCAGTTCTTC.

The table lists this clonotype with many counts. This rearrangement joins TRBV7-3 to TRBJ2-2; 11 bases are a match to TRBD2. Per the germline V gene, CDR1 is SGHTA and CDR2 is FQGTGA. The CDR3 has 17 residues. V trimming: 3 bases; J trimming: 3 bases; junction bases outside the gene matches: 6. This CDR3 is CASSLGPSGGYTGELFF. CDR3 nucleotide sequence: TGTGCCAGCAGCTTGGGCCCTAGCGGGGGGTACACCGGGGAGCTGTTTTTT.

The V call is TRBV20-1, the J call TRBJ2-2, with 10 bases matching TRBD1. Per the germline V gene, CDR1 is DFQATT and CDR2 is SNEGSKA (reference sequence). V was pared by 5 bases and J by 6 bases, with 6 bases of the junction left unmatched. This CDR3 comprises 14 residues. CDR3: CSAPRDRGSGELFF. In DNA form, the CDR3 reads TGCAGTGCTCCTCGGGACAGGGGTTCCGGGGAGCTGTTTTTT.

This sequence joins TRBV27 and TRBJ2-3; 10 bases are a match to TRBD1. Losses at the gene ends were 5 bases for V and 3 bases for J; bases not matched to a gene: 14. Germline V gene lookup returns CDR1 MNHEY and CDR2 SMNVEV (reference sequence). The CDR3 is 18 residues long. CDR3 nucleotides: TGTGCCAGCAGTCCTAGCTTGGGACAGGGGAGACGGACAGATACGCAGTATTTT. It is translated as CASSPSLGQGRRTDTQYF.